The 5 T cell receptor beta chains given below trace back to one sample, sequenced in a study of Ad26.COV2.S vaccination and SARS-CoV-2 variants. Treatment of the sample: roughly 18 received Ad26.COV2.S at low or high dose, single or two shots; roughly five received placebo; per-sample allocation not given. The samples were gathered on day 63 after the first injection of vaccine or placebo. TCRdb's copy holds only in-frame clones and misses some; the assay was immunoSEQ multiplex PCR. The sample has approximately 410,000 clones, approximately 90% seen once. Here the sequenced sample was peripheral blood, taken in a trial of Ad26.COV2.S vaccine versus placebo. The receptors stem from a person aged 18-60 years who received the Ad26.COV2.S COVID-19 vaccine or a placebo.

The chain combines TRBV28 with TRBJ2-2; D ambiguous. Trimming shortened V by 6 bases and J by 1 base, and 12 bases separated the two germline ends. This CDR3 is 15 amino acids long. Germline V gives CDR1 MDHEN, CDR2 SYDVKM. In DNA form, the CDR3 reads TGTGCCAGCAGAAAGGACCCCCAGAACACCGGGGAGCTGTTTTTT. Protein: CASRKDPQNTGELFF.

This clone showed up just once. The chain carries TRBV19 and TRBJ1-5, with D perhaps TRBD1 (5 bases). The V gene's germline CDR1 is LNHDA and CDR2 SQIVND (reference sequence). V lost 6 bases and J lost 4, with 22 bases in between. The CDR3 length is 17 residues. The CDR3: CASSPRGVGSKNQPQHF. The CDR3, as DNA: TGTGCCAGTAGCCCTCGGGGGGTCGGATCAAAAAATCAGCCCCAGCATTTT.

The gene calls are TRBV7-8 and TRBJ1-6; D is undetermined. Germline V CDR1 and CDR2: SGHVS, FQNEAQ. The V end lost 1 base, the J end lost 0 bases, and 10 bases lay between the germline ends. The CDR3 runs 17 residues. The CDR3 DNA follows: TGTGCCAGCAGCTTAGACGGGGTTAGCTCCTATAATTCACCCCTCCACTTT. Its translation is CASSLDGVSSYNSPLHF.

This chain connects TRBV7-9 to TRBJ2-7; D perhaps matches TRBD2 (6 bases). The V end lost 3 bases, the J end lost 3 bases, and 12 bases lay between the germline ends. This CDR3 has 14 amino acids. Germline values: CDR1 SEHNR, CDR2 FQNEAQ (reference sequence). Here the CDR3 DNA reads TGTGCCAGCAGCTTTCGGGGGTTAAACTACGAGCAGTACTTC. It yields the protein CASSFRGLNYEQYF.

In its sample, this clone was seen once. V usage is TRBV19 and J usage is TRBJ2-1; 7 bases are a match to TRBD2. The CDR3 runs 13 residues. Germline assignment: CDR1 LNHDA and CDR2 SQIVND (reference sequence). The J segment lost 5 bases and the V segment lost 7 bases, leaving 5 bases of the junction unmatched. The CDR3 sequence is CASTTSPDNEQFF. DNA of the CDR3: TGTGCCAGTACGACTAGCCCAGACAATGAGCAGTTCTTC.